The 4 T cell receptor beta chains in this list originate from one sample, sequenced in a study of low-dose radiotherapy and immunotherapy resistance in tumors. Time point described: before trial treatment. Primers used for first-strand cDNA, a TRAV- and TRBV-specific set, covered both alpha and beta chains. Both a constant-region primer and a V-primer adapter served to amplify TCRs across roughly 20 PCR cycles. TCRdb independently ran MiXCR on the reads; one entry per CDR3 protein. Among 80,000 to 95,000 distinct CDR3 sequences listed, 9.4% were seen once. The sequencing used PBMCs, collected before treatment. The receptors stem from a male donor with prostate cancer.

This clonotype was counted ten times or more. The gene calls are TRBV28 and TRBJ2-5, with 8 bases matching TRBD1. With 5 bases clipped from V and 5 bases from J, the junction kept 10 bases outside the gene matches. Germline V gene lookup returns CDR1 MDHEN and CDR2 SYDVKM. This CDR3 has 15 residues. The CDR3 reads CASSPLRTGSETQYF. The DNA of the CDR3 is TGTGCCAGCAGTCCCCTCCGGACAGGGTCCGAGACCCAGTACTTC. The complete variable domain, with remaining parts taken from reference TRBV28 and TRBJ2-5, reads DVKVTQSSRYLVKRTGEKVFLECVQDMDHENMFWYRQDPGLGLRLIYFSYDVKMKEKGDIPEGYSVSREKKERFSLILESASTNQTSMYLCASSPLRTGSETQYFGPGTRLLVL.

There are many counts of this clonotype. This chain connects TRBV2 to TRBJ2-1, with 9 bases aligning to TRBD2. There are 16 residues in the CDR3. J was trimmed by 7 bases and V by 7 bases; bases with no gene match: 14. Germline V gene sequence: CDR1 SNHLY, CDR2 FYNNEI. The CDR3 is CASTLLGAGGTNEQFF. CDR3 bases: TGTGCCAGCACGCTACTAGGAGCGGGAGGAACGAATGAGCAGTTCTTC.

The table lists this clonotype with many counts. This chain links TRBV30 with TRBJ1-1, with TRBD1 as a possible D gene (5 bases). Germline V lookup: CDR1 GTSNPN, CDR2 SVGIG (reference sequence). Trimming left V 2 bases short and J 4 bases short, with 20 bases between. The CDR3 length is 16 residues. The CDR3 loop reads CAWSPSPDIRPTEAFF. CDR3 nucleotides: TGTGCCTGGAGTCCAAGTCCGGACATACGGCCCACTGAAGCTTTCTTT.

This clonotype was detected many times. The J gene is TRBJ1-6, the V gene TRBV30, with a possible D match to TRBD1 (5 bases). The CDR3 spans 13 residues. The V gene lost 2 bases and the J gene lost 9 bases, with 11 bases spanning the gap. CDR1 GTSNPN and CDR2 SVGIG come from the germline V gene (reference sequence). The DNA of the CDR3 is TGTGCCTGGAGTCGGCAGGGTGGTTCACCCCTCCACTTT. This gives the protein CAWSRQGGSPLHF.